These 25 T cell receptor beta chains came from one sample sequenced in a study of CD8 T cells in Susac syndrome. RNA, at about 0.45 to 1 ug, was reverse transcribed with random hexamers. TCRdb re-derived calls from the immunoSEQ multiplex PCR reads in MiXCR, one entry per CDR3 protein. The sample carries about 120,000 distinct CDR3 sequences, about 92% recorded once. Sequencing was done on a sample of CD4+ T cells from PBMCs. Receptors were obtained from a human donor with multiple sclerosis.

The chain combines TRBV20-1 with TRBJ1-1, with D possibly matching TRBD1 (6 bases). CDR3 length: 13 residues. The V end was cut by 3 bases, the J end by 3 bases, with 11 bases between. Germline CDR1 reads DFQATT; CDR2 reads SNEGSKA (reference sequence). The CDR3 DNA is TGCAGTGCTAGCCCAGGGGCGGACACTGAAGCTTTCTTT. Translation: CSASPGADTEAFF.

The J gene is TRBJ1-2, the V gene TRBV6-5, with 8 positions matching TRBD1. The CDR3 has 13 amino acids. Germline values: CDR1 MNHEY, CDR2 SVGAGI. J gave up 7 bases and V 2 bases, and 3 bases lay outside the gene matches. CDR3 residues: CASSYRTGIGYTF. The CDR3 nucleotides read TGTGCCAGCAGTTACAGGACAGGGATTGGCTACACCTTC.

This sequence joins TRBV2 and TRBJ1-4, with 8 bases lining up with TRBD1. This CDR3 contains 14 residues. V was clipped by 5 bases and J by 8 bases; unmatched bases: 7. The germline V gene encodes CDR1 SNHLY and CDR2 FYNNEI. The CDR3 here is CASSKTGVGEKLFF. Here the CDR3 DNA reads TGTGCCAGCAGTAAGACAGGGGTAGGGGAAAAACTGTTTTTT.

The chain joins TRBV3-1 to TRBJ1-1; possible D gene TRBD1, 5 bases. Germline CDR1 and CDR2: LGHDT and YNNKEL (reference sequence). The V gene lost 3 bases and the J gene lost 7 bases, with 15 bases spanning the gap. The CDR3 is made up of 14 amino acids. As DNA, the CDR3 is TGTGCCAGCAGCCAGGTCGGACCAGGGATTGAAGCTTTCTTT. Residues: CASSQVGPGIEAFF.

The genes are TRBV4-2 and TRBJ2-4, with 9 nucleotides matching TRBD2. J gave up 6 bases and V 3 bases, and 3 bases lay outside the gene matches. Germline-derived CDR1 and CDR2 are LGHNA and YNFKEQ. The CDR3 covers 14 residues. The CDR3: CASSQGLARNIQYF. CDR3 sequence (DNA): TGTGCCAGCAGCCAGGGACTAGCTAGAAACATTCAGTACTTC.

This chain links TRBV12-3 or TRBV12-4 with TRBJ1-6; no firm D call. The CDR3 consists of 11 residues. Between the trimmed V and J ends, which lost 4 bases and 10 bases, there was a span of 5 bases. The CDR3: CASSSGSPLHF. The CDR3 DNA reads as TGTGCCAGCAGTTCCGGATCACCCCTCCACTTT.

This clonotype has a single count. The chain combines TRBV20-1 with TRBJ2-7, with D possibly called TRBD1 or TRBD2 (7 bases each). The CDR3 has 14 amino acids. Germline CDR1 and CDR2: DFQATT and SNEGSKA (reference sequence). V lost 6 bases, J lost 2 bases, and 17 bases lay in between. The CDR3 DNA is TGCAGTGCCCCCGGGGAGGGGGCCACCTACGAGCAGTACTTC. This codes for CSAPGEGATYEQYF.

V usage is TRBV7-9 and J usage is TRBJ2-5; the match to TRBD2 covers 9 bases. The V segment lost 1 base and the J segment 5 bases; nucleotides outside the gene matches: 5. This CDR3 contains 15 residues. Germline CDR1 is SEHNR and CDR2 is FQNEAQ (reference sequence). The CDR3 sequence: CASSLGGGAWETQYF. The CDR3 DNA reads as TGTGCCAGCAGCTTAGGCGGGGGGGCCTGGGAGACCCAGTACTTC. Looking up the rest from reference TRBV7-9 and TRBJ2-5 gives the full variable domain: DTGVSQNPRHKITKRGQNVTFRCDPISEHNRLYWYRQTLGQGPEFLTYFQNEAQLEKSRLLSDRFSAERPKGSFSTLEIQRTEQGDSAMYLCASSLGGGAWETQYFGPGTRLLVL.

The chain couples TRBV7-9 to TRBJ1-1; D is uncertain. V lost 5 bases and J lost 1, with 14 bases in between. Germline CDR1 is SEHNR and CDR2 is FQNEAQ (reference sequence). There are 15 residues in the CDR3. The CDR3 sequence: CASSPRLVTNTEAFF. The CDR3 region has the DNA TGTGCCAGCAGCCCCCGCCTTGTAACGAACACTGAAGCTTTCTTT.

This clonotype was observed once. The rearrangement joins TRBV19 to TRBJ1-1, with 7 positions matching TRBD1. The V and J ends lost 8 bases and 6 bases, in that order; junction bases with no gene match: 9. The length of the CDR3 is 13 residues. The V gene's germline CDR1 is LNHDA and CDR2 SQIVND (reference sequence). The chain's CDR3 is CASYPDRRAEAFF. The CDR3 coding sequence is TGTGCCAGTTATCCGGACAGGCGTGCTGAAGCTTTCTTT. Full variable domain (missing parts from reference TRBV19 and TRBJ1-1): DGGITQSPKYLFRKEGQNVTLSCEQNLNHDAMYWYRQDPGQGLRLIYYSQIVNDFQKGDIAEGYSVSREKKESFPLTVTSAQKNPTAFYLCASYPDRRAEAFFGQGTRLTVV.

The rearrangement links TRBV27 to TRBJ1-5, with D uncertain. The CDR3 loop spans 14 amino acids. Per the germline V gene, CDR1 is MNHEY and CDR2 is SMNVEV (reference sequence). V shed 2 bases and J shed 2 bases, with 7 bases lying between them. The CDR3 DNA reads TGTGCCAGCAGTTTAAGAGAGGGCAATCAGCCCCAGCATTTT. It translates to CASSLREGNQPQHF.

This chain uses TRBV25-1 with TRBJ2-5, with TRBD1 as a possible D gene (6 bases). V shed 0 bases and J shed 4 bases, with 9 bases lying between them. Looked up from germline, CDR1 is MGHDK and CDR2 is SYGVNS. This CDR3 region has 14 residues. CDR3 protein: CASSEYKGGETQYF. The CDR3 coding sequence is TGTGCCAGCAGTGAATATAAAGGGGGAGAGACCCAGTACTTC.

The rearrangement links TRBV29-1 to TRBJ2-7, with 9 bases aligning to TRBD1. The CDR3 totals 14 residues. Germline V lookup: CDR1 SQVTM, CDR2 ANQGSEA. The junction had 9 bases not matched to a gene; V was cut back by 4 bases and J by 5 bases. CDR3 amino acids: CSVGVGTGKDEQYF. The CDR3, as DNA: TGCAGCGTTGGAGTGGGGACAGGGAAGGACGAGCAGTACTTC.

CDR3 coding DNA: TGTGCCAGCAGCCCTAATGGGGGACAGGGGACGATTCAGTACTTC. It is translated as CASSPNGGQGTIQYF. This chain links TRBV7-3 with TRBJ2-4, with TRBD1 matching 10 bases. The CDR3 totals 15 residues. J gave up 10 bases and V 5 bases, and 11 bases lay outside the gene matches. Germline loops: CDR1 SGHTA, CDR2 FQGTGA.

The chain employs TRBV10-3 and TRBJ2-7; TRBD1 agrees at 9 bases. Germline CDR1 reads ENHRY; CDR2 reads SYGVKD. Germline trimming cut 5 bases from V and 4 bases from J; bases unmatched to any gene: 6. The length of the CDR3 is 14 residues. CDR3 nucleotide sequence: TGTGCCATCAGTTCGGGACAGGGACTATACGAGCAGTACTTC. Protein: CAISSGQGLYEQYF.

The V gene is TRBV3-1, the J gene TRBJ1-6; TRBD1 might be the D (5 bases). The length of the CDR3 is 12 residues. Per the germline V gene, CDR1 is LGHDT and CDR2 is YNNKEL (reference sequence). Trimming removed 4 bases from V and 14 bases from J, with 12 bases in between. The DNA of the CDR3 is TGTGCCAGCAGCCCACGGGGAGGGGCCCTCCACTTT. Translated, it gives CASSPRGGALHF.

The V and J genes are TRBV20-1 and TRBJ2-5; TRBD1 aligns across 9 bases. The CDR3 length is 18 residues. CDR1 and CDR2 (germline): DFQATT, SNEGSKA (reference sequence). J gave up 2 bases and V 2 bases, and 15 bases lay outside the gene matches. The DNA of the CDR3 is TGCAGTGCTAGACCGCGACTCCGGGACAGGGACTTGCAAGAGACCCAGTACTTC. Protein sequence: CSARPRLRDRDLQETQYF.

This clonotype was recorded once. V and J are TRBV15 and TRBJ1-1; tentatively, D is TRBD1 (5 bases). Germline V CDR1 and CDR2: LNHNV, YYDKDF (reference sequence). The CDR3 covers 15 residues. Trimming took 5 bases from V and 4 from J, leaving 17 bases between them. The CDR3 reads CATSLRAGGGTEAFF. CDR3 DNA sequence: TGTGCCACCAGCCTTAGGGCGGGGGGAGGCACTGAAGCTTTCTTT.

This rearrangement joins TRBV7-2 to TRBJ2-1; D may match TRBD1 or TRBD2 (5 bases each). CDR3 length: 16 amino acids. V lost 1 base, J lost 7 bases, and 17 bases lay in between. Germline values: CDR1 SGHTA, CDR2 FQGNSA. As DNA, the CDR3 is TGTGCCAGCAGCTTAGAAGGGACCTCGGGATCGAATGAGCAGTTCTTC. This translates into CASSLEGTSGSNEQFF.

The chain is built from TRBV4-2 and TRBJ1-2; the match to TRBD1 covers 9 bases. CDR3 size: 16 residues. The germline CDR1 and CDR2 sequences are LGHNA and YNFKEQ. Unmatched junction bases numbered 9, after V lost 1 base and J lost 6 bases. Here the CDR3 DNA reads TGTGCCAGCAGCCAAGCACCGGGACAGGGTAGCCATGGCTACACCTTC. Translating it yields CASSQAPGQGSHGYTF.

The chain links TRBV6-5 to TRBJ1-4, with no clear D. With 6 bases removed from V and 6 bases from J, the gap between germline ends came to 5 bases. Germline V gene lookup returns CDR1 MNHEY and CDR2 SVGAGI. This CDR3 spans 11 amino acids. CDR3 loop: CASRNDEKLFF. CDR3 nucleotides: TGTGCCAGCAGGAATGATGAAAAACTGTTTTTT.

CDR3 in DNA: TGTGCCAGCTCACCACCCGGGGAGCTAGAGACCCAGTACTTC. This sequence encodes CASSPPGELETQYF. V usage is TRBV18 and J usage is TRBJ2-5, with a tentative D call TRBD2 (5 bases). Germline CDR1 and CDR2: KGHSH and LQKENI. V lost 0 bases to trimming and J lost 4 bases, with 9 bases between them. This CDR3 contains 14 residues.

CDR3 sequence reads: CASSLQAEPYNEQFF. CDR3 DNA sequence: TGCGCCAGCAGCTTGCAGGCGGAGCCCTACAATGAGCAGTTCTTC. This chain connects TRBV5-1 to TRBJ2-1; the D is unclear. The germline V gene has CDR1 SGHRS and CDR2 YFSETQ. The CDR3 is 15 amino acids. V lost 1 base to trimming and J lost 2 bases, with 10 bases between them.

V gene TRBV30 combines with J gene TRBJ2-5; weak D call: TRBD2 (6 bases). V was clipped by 2 bases and J by 3 bases, with 10 bases between them. Germline assignment: CDR1 GTSNPN and CDR2 SVGIG (reference sequence). The CDR3 loop spans 13 amino acids. The CDR3 spells CAWSLAGKETQYF. Written as DNA, the CDR3 is TGTGCCTGGAGTTTGGCGGGGAAAGAGACCCAGTACTTC.

V and J are TRBV3-1 and TRBJ1-2, with TRBD1 identical over 9 bases. Germline V gives CDR1 LGHDT, CDR2 YNNKEL (reference sequence). The CDR3 is 14 residues long. V was clipped by 5 bases and J by 7 bases; unmatched bases: 8. In nucleotides, the CDR3 is TGTGCCAGCAGCTCACAGGGGGCCCCGAGTGGCTACACCTTC. Encoded protein: CASSSQGAPSGYTF.